One and the same sample provided the 16 T cell receptor beta chains below, sequenced in a study of T cell responses to AZD1222 COVID-19 vaccine. Data came from immunoSEQ multiplex PCR; TCRdb stores just in-frame clones and leaves some out. The sample comprises roughly 130,000 clones, roughly 86% of which are singletons, and 10% to 15% rests with the top ten. The sample here was peripheral blood, taken on day 0 of AZD1222 vaccination. The receptors stem from an adult in good health.

The chain has TRBV15 and TRBJ1-4; the match to TRBD1 covers 9 bases. CDR1 and CDR2 from the germline V gene are LNHNV and YYDKDF (reference sequence). The J segment lost 16 bases and the V segment lost 3 bases, leaving 6 bases of the junction unmatched. This CDR3 region has 12 residues. Here the CDR3 reads CATSSPGTGPFF. The DNA for the CDR3 is TGTGCCACCAGCAGCCCCGGGACAGGGCCGTTTTTT. The complete variable domain, with remaining parts taken from reference TRBV15 and TRBJ1-4, reads DAMVIQNPRYQVTQFGKPVTLSCSQTLNHNVMYWYQQKSSQAPKLLFHYYDKDFNNEADTPDNFQSRRPNTSFCFLDIRSPGLGDTAMYLCATSSPGTGPFFGSGTQLSVL.

V is TRBV7-2 and J is TRBJ2-1; TRBD2 aligns across 8 bases. The CDR3 covers 14 residues. The J segment lost 7 bases and the V segment lost 5 bases, leaving 7 bases of the junction unmatched. In germline, CDR1 is SGHTA, CDR2 FQGNSA. The CDR3: CASSAGTSGNEQFF. In DNA form, the CDR3 reads TGTGCCAGCAGCGCCGGGACTAGTGGAAATGAGCAGTTCTTC. Drawing the rest from reference TRBV7-2 and TRBJ2-1, the complete variable domain is GAGVSQSPSNKVTEKGKDVELRCDPISGHTALYWYRQSLGQGLEFLIYFQGNSAPDKSGLPSDRFSAERTGGSVSTLTIQRTQQEDSAVYLCASSAGTSGNEQFFGPGTRLTVL.

J is TRBJ2-2 and V is TRBV10-3, with TRBD2 matching over 13 bases. Looked up from germline, CDR1 is ENHRY and CDR2 is SYGVKD. V gave up 5 bases and J gave up 4 bases; unmatched junction bases: 7. The CDR3 has 17 amino acids. CDR3 amino acids: CAISSGLAGVGTGELFF. The CDR3 DNA reads TGTGCCATCAGTTCTGGACTAGCGGGAGTTGGCACCGGGGAGCTGTTTTTT.

The chain combines TRBV7-3 with TRBJ2-3; 12 positions agree with TRBD2. This CDR3 is built from 16 residues. J was trimmed by 2 bases and V by 3 bases; bases with no gene match: 3. The germline V gene has CDR1 SGHTA and CDR2 FQGTGA. The CDR3 DNA is TGTGCCAGCAGCTTCCTAGCGGGGGGGAACACAGATACGCAGTATTTT. Encoded protein: CASSFLAGGNTDTQYF.

CDR3 amino acids: CASKTVAGNTIYF. Here the CDR3 DNA reads TGTGCCAGCAAGACCGTGGCTGGAAACACCATATATTTT. V and J are TRBV19 and TRBJ1-3; D ambiguous. V lost 9 bases and J 2 bases, leaving 11 bases between the germline ends. CDR1 LNHDA and CDR2 SQIVND come from the germline V gene (reference sequence). The CDR3 runs 13 residues.

V and J are TRBV11-2 and TRBJ1-1; D might be TRBD1 (5 bases). The CDR3 covers 14 residues. Germline V lookup: CDR1 SGHAT, CDR2 FQNNGV. V dropped 2 bases and J dropped 11 bases, with 18 bases sitting between them. CDR3 DNA: TGTGCCAGCAGCTTATCGGGGACCAGGAGAGGGGCTTTCTTT. This encodes CASSLSGTRRGAFF.

This rearrangement joins TRBV4-3 to TRBJ2-3; possibly TRBD2 for D (6 bases). Trimming took 4 bases from V and 4 from J, leaving 15 bases between them. In germline, CDR1 is LGHNA, CDR2 YSLEER. The CDR3 runs 15 residues. CDR3 residues: CASSPTGGAADTQYF. CDR3 in DNA: TGCGCCAGCAGCCCTACCGGGGGAGCGGCAGATACGCAGTATTTT.

This sequence joins TRBV15 and TRBJ1-5, with D possibly matching TRBD1 (6 bases). The germline CDR1 and CDR2 sequences are LNHNV and YYDKDF (reference sequence). This CDR3 region has 14 residues. The germline V and J ends were trimmed by 8 bases and 3 bases, with 14 bases remaining between them. The CDR3 DNA sequence: TGTGCCACCCGCGAAAGACAGGACAATCAGCCCCAGCATTTT. Its protein product is CATRERQDNQPQHF.

This sequence joins TRBV18 and TRBJ2-6; the D is unclear. Looked up from germline, CDR1 is KGHSH and CDR2 is LQKENI. This CDR3 has 16 amino acids. V was pared by 0 bases and J by 0 bases, with 6 bases between. As DNA, the CDR3 is TGTGCCAGCTCACCACCGAGCTCCTCTGGGGCCAACGTCCTGACTTTC. This sequence encodes CASSPPSSSGANVLTF.

This clone has only one observation. The genes are TRBV2 and TRBJ1-4, with D unresolved. The V end was cut by 7 bases, the J end by 8 bases, with 11 bases between. The CDR3 is 12 amino acids. Germline assignment: CDR1 SNHLY and CDR2 FYNNEI. In DNA form, the CDR3 reads TGTGCCAGCAATCAGCAGTCGGAAAAACTGTTTTTT. Protein product: CASNQQSEKLFF.

The CDR3 DNA follows: TGTGCCAGCAGCCTGGGTGTTGTCGGATTGGGAAACATTCAGTACTTC. Residues: CASSLGVVGLGNIQYF. This chain uses TRBV5-5 with TRBJ2-4; D gene unclear. Trimming took off 4 bases at V and 6 bases at J, with 20 bases between the two ends. The germline gives CDR1 SGHKS, CDR2 YYEKEE (reference sequence). The CDR3 has 16 amino acids.

This rearrangement joins TRBV24-1 to TRBJ2-3; D is perhaps TRBD1 or TRBD2 (6 bases each). The germline V gene has CDR1 KGHDR and CDR2 SFDVKD. With 0 bases removed from V and 4 bases from J, the gap between germline ends came to 10 bases. There are 15 residues in the CDR3. CDR3 amino acids: CATSDLHGGADTQYF. In nucleotides, the CDR3 is TGTGCCACCAGTGATTTGCACGGGGGCGCAGATACGCAGTATTTT.

J is TRBJ1-1 and V is TRBV11-3, with D maybe TRBD1 (5 bases). V was cut by 5 bases and J by 3 bases, with 10 bases left in between. CDR1 is SGHNT and CDR2 is YENEEA in the germline V gene. The CDR3 consists of 13 residues. CDR3 nucleotides: TGTGCCAGCAGCGCCGGGACGGACACTGAAGCTTTCTTT. Its translation: CASSAGTDTEAFF.

The rearrangement joins TRBV27 to TRBJ2-5; maybe TRBD2 (6 bases). There are 15 residues in the CDR3. V shed 0 bases and J shed 5 bases, with 13 bases lying between them. Germline CDR1 is MNHEY and CDR2 is SMNVEV (reference sequence). The CDR3, as DNA: TGTGCCAGCAGTTTATCCTTTCGCAGCGGGGAGACCCAGTACTTC. Its translation is CASSLSFRSGETQYF.

J is TRBJ2-1 and V is TRBV7-3, with a possible D match to TRBD2 (5 bases). The germline V gene encodes CDR1 SGHTA and CDR2 FQGTGA. This CDR3 has 16 residues. Deletions cut 5 bases from V and 6 bases from J, with 20 bases between. The CDR3 coding sequence is TGTGCCAGCAGCCCTACGGGCGGGCCGAGGCGCAATGAGCAGTTCTTC. Protein sequence: CASSPTGGPRRNEQFF.

The rearrangement joins TRBV10-3 to TRBJ2-3, with 8 bases fitting TRBD2. The germline CDR1 and CDR2 sequences are ENHRY and SYGVKD. The CDR3 loop spans 15 amino acids. The V gene end was trimmed by 7 bases and the J gene end by 2 bases; junction bases not matched to a gene: 8. CDR3 nucleotides: TGTGCCATCAAGGAGCGGGAGAGAATCACAGATACGCAGTATTTT. Protein: CAIKERERITDTQYF.